A single sample gave rise to the 2 T cell receptor beta chains below, sequenced in a study of cytomegalovirus exposure and HLA in healthy donors. Clones were sequenced by immunoSEQ multiplex PCR, and TCRdb holds only the in-frame ones, with some missing. The sample contains 40,000 to 55,000 clones, approximately 93% of which appear only once. Sequences were obtained from PBMCs. The receptors shown here come from a woman in her late teens or twenties in good health and CMV-seronegative.

V usage is TRBV28 and J usage is TRBJ1-1; a possible D gene is TRBD1 (6 bases). Per germline, CDR1 MDHEN and CDR2 SYDVKM. The CDR3 has 15 amino acids. Between the trimmed V and J ends, which lost 7 bases and 1 base, there was a span of 16 bases. The CDR3 region has the DNA TGTGCCAGCACTTTTTCCGAGGGACAGAACACTGAAGCTTTCTTT. It is translated as CASTFSEGQNTEAFF.

V gene TRBV19 combines with J gene TRBJ2-7; 7 bases agree with TRBD1. J gave up 7 bases and V 5 bases, and 8 bases lay outside the gene matches. The CDR3 sequence is 13 residues long. Germline CDR1 is LNHDA and CDR2 is SQIVND (reference sequence). The CDR3 DNA is TGTGCCAGTAGTTCAACAGGGGAAGGGGAGCAGTACTTC. The encoded protein is CASSSTGEGEQYF.